Sequencing of this TCR beta chain was carried out in a study of metastatic and nonmetastatic thyroid tumors. Study-level points and caveats: Across blood and tumor, TCR beta diversity in malignant thyroid tumors was reportedly significantly higher than in benign nodules.

TCRdb reprocessed the PCR reads using MiXCR. The data hold 30,000 to 35,000 clones, with about a fifth observed a single time. In its sample, this clone ranks as medium-sized. Its cognate antigen is unknown. All patients were untreated before thyroid surgery. The germline V gene has CDR1 MDHEN and CDR2 SYDVKM. Losses at the gene ends were 7 bases for V and 3 bases for J; bases not matched to a gene: 7. The CDR3 is 14 amino acids. This receptor was taken from a male donor with papillary thyroid cancer or a benign thyroid nodule (not recorded which). Some clones in this sample may be carry-over from other donors' samples. Sequenced material: tumor tissue. The chain uses TRBV28 and TRBJ2-7; 9 bases map to TRBD1. The CDR3 is CASTRDRVLYEQYF. The CDR3 DNA reads as TGTGCCAGCACAAGGGACAGGGTTCTCTACGAGCAGTACTTC.